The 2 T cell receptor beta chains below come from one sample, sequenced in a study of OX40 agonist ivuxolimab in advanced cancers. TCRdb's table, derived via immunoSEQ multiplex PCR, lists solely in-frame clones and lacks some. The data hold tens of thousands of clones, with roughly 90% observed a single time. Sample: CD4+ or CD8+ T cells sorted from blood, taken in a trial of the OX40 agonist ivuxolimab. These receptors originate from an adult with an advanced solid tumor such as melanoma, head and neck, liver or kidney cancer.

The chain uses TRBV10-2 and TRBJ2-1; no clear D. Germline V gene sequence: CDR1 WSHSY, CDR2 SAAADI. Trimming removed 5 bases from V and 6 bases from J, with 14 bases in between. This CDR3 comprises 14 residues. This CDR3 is CASSPILRSNEQFF. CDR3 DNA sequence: TGCGCCAGCAGTCCTATTCTACGGAGCAATGAGCAGTTCTTC.

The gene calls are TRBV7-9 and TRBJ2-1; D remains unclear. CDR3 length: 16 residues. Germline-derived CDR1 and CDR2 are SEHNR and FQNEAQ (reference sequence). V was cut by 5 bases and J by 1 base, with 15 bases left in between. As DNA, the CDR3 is TGTGCCAGCAGCCACTTGAGTTCGTGGTCCTACAATGAGCAGTTCTTC. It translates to CASSHLSSWSYNEQFF.